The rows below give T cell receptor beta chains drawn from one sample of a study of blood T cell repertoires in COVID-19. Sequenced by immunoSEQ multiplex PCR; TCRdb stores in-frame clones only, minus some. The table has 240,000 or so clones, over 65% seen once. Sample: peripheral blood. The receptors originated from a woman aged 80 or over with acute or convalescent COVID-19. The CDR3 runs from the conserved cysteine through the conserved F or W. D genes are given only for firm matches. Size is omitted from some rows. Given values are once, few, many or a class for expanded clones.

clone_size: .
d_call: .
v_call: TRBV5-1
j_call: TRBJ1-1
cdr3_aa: CASSLAAGYTEAFF
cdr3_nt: TGCGCCAGCAGCTTGGCCGCAGGCTACACTGAAGCTTTCTTT

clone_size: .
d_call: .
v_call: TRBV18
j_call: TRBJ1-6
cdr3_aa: CASSPQTGVNNSPLHF
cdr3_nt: TGTGCCAGCTCACCGCAGACAGGCGTAAATAATTCACCCCTCCACTTT

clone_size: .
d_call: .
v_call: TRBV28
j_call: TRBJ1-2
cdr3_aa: CASSLVQNGYTF
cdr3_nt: TGTGCCAGCAGTTTAGTTCAGAATGGCTACACCTTC

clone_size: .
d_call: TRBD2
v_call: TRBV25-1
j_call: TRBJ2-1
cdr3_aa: CASSEMKTSGSNEQFF
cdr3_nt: TGTGCCAGCAGTGAAATGAAAACTAGCGGGAGTAATGAGCAGTTCTTC

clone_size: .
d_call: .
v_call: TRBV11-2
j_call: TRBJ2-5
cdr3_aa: CASSYFGGGRETQYF
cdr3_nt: TGTGCCAGCAGCTATTTTGGGGGGGGCCGAGAGACCCAGTACTTC

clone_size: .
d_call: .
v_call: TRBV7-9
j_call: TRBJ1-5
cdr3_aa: CASSFYPGPQHF
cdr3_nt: TGTGCCAGCAGCTTCTACCCGGGGCCCCAGCATTTT

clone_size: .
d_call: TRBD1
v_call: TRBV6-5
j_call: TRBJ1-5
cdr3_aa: CASSYGNRGSGQPQHF
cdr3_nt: TGTGCCAGCAGTTACGGTAACAGGGGATCGGGTCAGCCCCAGCATTTT

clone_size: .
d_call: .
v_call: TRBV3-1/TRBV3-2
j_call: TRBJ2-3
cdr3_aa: CASSQGGLTDTQYF
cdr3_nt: TGTGCCAGCAGCCAAGGGGGCTTGACAGATACGCAGTATTTT

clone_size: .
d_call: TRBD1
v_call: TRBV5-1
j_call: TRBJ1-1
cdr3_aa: CASSSSAYRGQNTEAFF
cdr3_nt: TGCGCCAGCAGCTCAAGCGCTTACAGGGGCCAGAACACTGAAGCTTTCTTT

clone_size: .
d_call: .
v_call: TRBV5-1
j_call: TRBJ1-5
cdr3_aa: CASSGSQVQPNQPQHF
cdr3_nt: TGCGCCAGCAGCGGTTCTCAGGTTCAACCCAATCAGCCCCAGCATTTT

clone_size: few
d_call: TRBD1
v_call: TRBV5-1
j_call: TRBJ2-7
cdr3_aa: CASATLTGGTYEQYF
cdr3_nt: TGCGCCAGCGCCACCCTCACAGGGGGGACCTACGAGCAGTACTTC

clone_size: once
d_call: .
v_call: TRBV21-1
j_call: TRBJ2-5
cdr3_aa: CASSKVVGLALGQETQYF
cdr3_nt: TGTGCCAGCAGCAAAGTTGTCGGACTAGCTTTGGGCCAAGAGACCCAGTACTTC

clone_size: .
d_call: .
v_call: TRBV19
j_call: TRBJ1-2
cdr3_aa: CASSSRAQVINYGYTF
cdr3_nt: TGTGCCAGTAGCTCGAGGGCCCAGGTAATAAACTATGGCTACACCTTC

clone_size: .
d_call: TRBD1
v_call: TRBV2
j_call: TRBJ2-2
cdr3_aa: CASTEGQRELFF
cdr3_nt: TGTGCCAGCACCGAGGGACAGAGGGAGCTGTTTTTT

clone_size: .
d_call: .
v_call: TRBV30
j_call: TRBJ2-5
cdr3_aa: CAWQTGTFQETQYF
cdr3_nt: TGTGCCTGGCAGACAGGTACCTTCCAAGAGACCCAGTACTTC

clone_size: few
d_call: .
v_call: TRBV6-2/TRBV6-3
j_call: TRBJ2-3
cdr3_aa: CASSYLLPGSTDTQYF
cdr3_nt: TGTGCCAGCAGTTACCTTCTTCCGGGGAGCACAGATACGCAGTATTTT

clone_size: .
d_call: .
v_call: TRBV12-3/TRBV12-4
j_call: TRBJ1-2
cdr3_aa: CARLGQIYGYTF
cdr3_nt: TGTGCCAGACTAGGACAGATCTATGGCTACACCTTC

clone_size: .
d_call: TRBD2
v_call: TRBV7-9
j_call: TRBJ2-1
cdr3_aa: CASSLGLYNEQFF
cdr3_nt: TGTGCCAGCAGCTTGGGACTATACAATGAGCAGTTCTTC

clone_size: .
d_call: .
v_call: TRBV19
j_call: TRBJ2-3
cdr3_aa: CASSIGRDTQYF
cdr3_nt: TGTGCCAGTAGTATAGGGCGGGATACGCAGTATTTT

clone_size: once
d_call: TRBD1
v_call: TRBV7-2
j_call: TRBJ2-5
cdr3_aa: CASSLIGQGFPGETQYF
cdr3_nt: TGTGCCAGCAGCCTCATCGGACAGGGGTTCCCGGGCGAGACCCAGTACTTC

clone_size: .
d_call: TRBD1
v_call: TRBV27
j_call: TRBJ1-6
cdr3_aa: CASSQTGPSPLHF
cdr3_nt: TGTGCCAGCAGTCAGACAGGGCCCTCACCCCTCCACTTT

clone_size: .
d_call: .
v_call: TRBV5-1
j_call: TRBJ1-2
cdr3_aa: CASSLDPGSLDGYTF
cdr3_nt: TGCGCCAGCAGCTTGGACCCAGGGTCTTTGGATGGCTACACCTTC

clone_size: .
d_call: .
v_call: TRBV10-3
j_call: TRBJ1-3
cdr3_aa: CAISVQVGDTIYF
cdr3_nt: TGTGCCATCAGTGTCCAGGTGGGAGACACCATATATTTT

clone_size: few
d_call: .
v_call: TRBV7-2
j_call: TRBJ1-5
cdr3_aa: CASSLSRGFNQPQHF
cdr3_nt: TGTGCCAGCAGCTTATCCAGGGGATTTAATCAGCCCCAGCATTTT

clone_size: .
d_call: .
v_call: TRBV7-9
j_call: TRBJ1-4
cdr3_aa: CASSDIATNEKLFF
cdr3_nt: TGTGCCAGCAGCGACATAGCAACTAATGAAAAACTGTTTTTT

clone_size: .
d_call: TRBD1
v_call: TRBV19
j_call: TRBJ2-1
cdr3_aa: CASSTGTGFNNEQFF
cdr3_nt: TGTGCCAGTTCGACCGGGACAGGGTTTAACAATGAGCAGTTCTTC

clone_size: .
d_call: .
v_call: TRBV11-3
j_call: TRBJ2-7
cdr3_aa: CASSLNPKTGEQYF
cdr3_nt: TGTGCCAGCAGCTTAAACCCCAAAACTGGCGAGCAGTACTTC

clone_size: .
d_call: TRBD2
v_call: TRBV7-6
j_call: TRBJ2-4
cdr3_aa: CASSLTGTSFEGKNIQYF
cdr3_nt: TGTGCCAGCAGCTTAACCGGGACTAGCTTTGAGGGCAAAAACATTCAGTACTTC

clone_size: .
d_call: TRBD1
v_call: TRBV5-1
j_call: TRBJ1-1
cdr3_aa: CASSRSGQASEAFF
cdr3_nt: TGCGCCAGCAGCCGCTCGGGACAGGCCTCTGAAGCTTTCTTT

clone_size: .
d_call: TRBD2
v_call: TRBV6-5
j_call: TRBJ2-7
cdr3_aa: CASSYSRGGREQYF
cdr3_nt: TGTGCCAGCAGTTACTCGCGCGGGGGTCGCGAGCAGTACTTC

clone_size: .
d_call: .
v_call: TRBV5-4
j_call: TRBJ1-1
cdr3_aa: CASSLGGRGRMNTEAFF
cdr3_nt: TGTGCCAGCAGCTTGGGTGGAAGGGGCCGGATGAACACTGAAGCTTTCTTT

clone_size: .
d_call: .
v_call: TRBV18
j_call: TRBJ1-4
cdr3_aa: CASSGQEYEKLFF
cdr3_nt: TGTGCCAGCTCGGGACAAGAATATGAAAAACTGTTTTTT

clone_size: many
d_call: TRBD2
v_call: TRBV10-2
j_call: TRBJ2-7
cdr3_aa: CASSVRLAGVEQYF
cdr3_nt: TGCGCCAGCAGTGTAAGGCTAGCGGGAGTCGAGCAGTACTTC

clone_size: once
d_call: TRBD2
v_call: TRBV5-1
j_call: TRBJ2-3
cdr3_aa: CASSLAGGSLTDTQYF
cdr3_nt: TGCGCCAGCAGCTTGGCCGGCGGGAGCCTCACAGATACGCAGTATTTT

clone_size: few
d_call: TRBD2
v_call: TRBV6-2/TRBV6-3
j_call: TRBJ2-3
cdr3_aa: CASSYKRGGPRLADTQYF
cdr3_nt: TGTGCCAGCAGTTACAAGCGGGGGGGCCCCCGTTTGGCAGATACGCAGTATTTT

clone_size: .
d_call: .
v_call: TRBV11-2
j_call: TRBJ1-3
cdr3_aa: CASSLGQVFSGNTIYF
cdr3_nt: TGTGCCAGCAGCTTAGGACAGGTGTTCTCTGGAAACACCATATATTTT

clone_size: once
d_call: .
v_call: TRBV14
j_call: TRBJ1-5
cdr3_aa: CASSQDSGPQHF
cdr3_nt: TGTGCCAGCAGCCAAGATTCGGGGCCCCAGCATTTT

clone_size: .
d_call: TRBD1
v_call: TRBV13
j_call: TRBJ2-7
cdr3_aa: CASSRTWQGQGDEQYF
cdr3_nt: TGTGCCAGCAGCCGCACTTGGCAGGGACAGGGGGACGAGCAGTACTTC

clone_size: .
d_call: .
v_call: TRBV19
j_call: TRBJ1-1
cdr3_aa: CASSIGGRGNTEAFF
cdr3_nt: TGTGCCAGTAGTATAGGAGGCAGGGGGAACACTGAAGCTTTCTTT

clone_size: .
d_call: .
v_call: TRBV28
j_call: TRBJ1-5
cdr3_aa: CASSSLNRGGNQPQHF
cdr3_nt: TGTGCCAGCAGTTCCCTGAACCGCGGAGGCAATCAGCCCCAGCATTTT

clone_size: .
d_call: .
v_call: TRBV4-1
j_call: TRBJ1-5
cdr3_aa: CASSQVEGSNQPQHF
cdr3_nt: TGCGCCAGCAGCCAAGTGGAGGGTAGCAATCAGCCCCAGCATTTT

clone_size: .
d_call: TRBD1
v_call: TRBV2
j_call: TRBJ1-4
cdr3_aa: CASSEGAGGEKLFF
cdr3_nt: TGTGCCAGCAGTGAGGGAGCAGGGGGTGAAAAACTGTTTTTT

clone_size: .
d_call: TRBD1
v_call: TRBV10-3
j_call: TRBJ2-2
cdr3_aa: CAITRMGQTRPNTGELFF
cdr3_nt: TGTGCCATCACCAGAATGGGACAGACAAGACCTAACACCGGGGAGCTGTTTTTT

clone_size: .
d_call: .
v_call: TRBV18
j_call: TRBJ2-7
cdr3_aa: CASSLGAGQEQYF
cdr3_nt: TGTGCCAGCTCATTAGGGGCTGGGCAAGAGCAGTACTTC

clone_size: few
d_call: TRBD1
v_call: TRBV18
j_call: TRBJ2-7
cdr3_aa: CASSPQEGQGYEQYF
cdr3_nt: TGTGCCAGCTCACCACAGGAAGGACAGGGATACGAGCAGTACTTC

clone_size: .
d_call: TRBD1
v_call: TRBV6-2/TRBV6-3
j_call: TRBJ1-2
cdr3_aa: CASSYPALTGGYGYTF
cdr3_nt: TGTGCCAGCAGTTACCCTGCTCTGACAGGGGGCTATGGCTACACCTTC